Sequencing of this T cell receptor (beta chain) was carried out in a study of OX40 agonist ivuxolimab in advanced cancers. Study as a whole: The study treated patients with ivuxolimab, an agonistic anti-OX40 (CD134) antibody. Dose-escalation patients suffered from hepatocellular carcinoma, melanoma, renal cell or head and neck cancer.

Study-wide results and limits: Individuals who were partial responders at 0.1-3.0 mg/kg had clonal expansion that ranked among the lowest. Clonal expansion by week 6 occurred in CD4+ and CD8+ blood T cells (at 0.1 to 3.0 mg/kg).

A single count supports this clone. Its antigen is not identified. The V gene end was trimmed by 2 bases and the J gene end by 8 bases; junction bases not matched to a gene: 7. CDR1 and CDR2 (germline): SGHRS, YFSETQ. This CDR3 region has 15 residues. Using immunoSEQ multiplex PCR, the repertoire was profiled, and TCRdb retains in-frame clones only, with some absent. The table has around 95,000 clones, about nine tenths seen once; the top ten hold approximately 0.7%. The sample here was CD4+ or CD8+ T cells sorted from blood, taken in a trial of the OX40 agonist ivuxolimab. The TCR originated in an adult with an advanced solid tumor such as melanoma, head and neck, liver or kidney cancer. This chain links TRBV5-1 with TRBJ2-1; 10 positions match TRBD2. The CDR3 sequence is CASSLLAGRVDEQFF. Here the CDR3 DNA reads TGCGCCAGCAGCTTACTAGCGGGAAGGGTCGATGAGCAGTTCTTC.